The 28 T cell receptor beta chains presented below share a single source sample, sequenced in a study of T-cell reconstitution after alpha-beta-depleted transplantation in children. The TCRbeta library was prepared with unique molecular identifiers. Each CDR3 protein is one row after TCRdb ran MiXCR on the PCR reads. Among under 750,000 distinct CDR3 sequences, roughly 23% were seen once, and the ten largest hold 12% to 15%. The sequencing used PBMCs, mostly from graft donor cells, collected 360 days after TCRalphabeta/CD19-depleted stem cell transplant. The source of these receptors is a boy under two years old who had a stem cell transplant for acute myeloid leukemia, so the T cells may come from the graft donor.

This clonotype was picked up many times. The chain employs TRBV20-1 and TRBJ1-1; possible D gene TRBD1, 5 bases. Trimming stripped 1 base from V and 1 base from J, with 7 bases between. Germline V gene data show CDR1 as DFQATT and CDR2 as SNEGSKA (reference sequence). The CDR3 extends over 13 amino acids. The CDR3 DNA reads TGCAGTGCTAGAGTTGGGGGGAACACTGAAGCTTTCTTT. Protein sequence: CSARVGGNTEAFF.

This clonotype has at least ten counts. The gene calls are TRBV12-3 or TRBV12-4 and TRBJ1-3; D gene ambiguous. There are 12 residues in the CDR3. V was cut by 6 bases and J by 0 bases, with 3 bases left in between. The CDR3 loop reads CASRHSGNTIYF. The CDR3, as DNA: TGTGCCAGCAGACACTCTGGAAACACCATATATTTT.

J is TRBJ1-4 and V is TRBV12-3 or TRBV12-4, with TRBD1 identical over 7 bases. J lost 7 bases, V lost 2 bases, and 4 bases had no gene match. This CDR3 has 14 residues. CDR3 residues: CASSLNRGGEKLFF. In DNA, the CDR3 is TGTGCCAGCAGTTTAAACAGGGGCGGTGAAAAACTGTTTTTT.

The chain uses TRBV6-1 and TRBJ1-3; D perhaps matches TRBD1 (5 bases). The CDR3 runs 14 residues. V gave up 4 bases and J gave up 2 bases, with 9 bases separating them. CDR1 is MNHNS and CDR2 is SASEGT in the germline V gene. CDR3 amino acids: CASSARATGNTIYF. DNA of the CDR3: TGTGCCAGCAGTGCCAGGGCAACTGGAAACACCATATATTTT.

This clonotype appeared many times. This chain uses TRBV7-9 with TRBJ2-5; a possible D gene is TRBD1 (6 bases). Trimming removed 1 base at V and 5 bases at J, with 11 bases between. CDR3 length: 14 amino acids. CDR1 and CDR2 from the germline V gene are SEHNR and FQNEAQ (reference sequence). The DNA for the CDR3 is TGTGCCAGCAGCTTAGTAACAGGGTGGGAGACCCAGTACTTC. This sequence encodes CASSLVTGWETQYF.

The chain employs TRBV20-1 and TRBJ2-5; TRBD2 agrees at 10 bases. This CDR3 has 16 residues. The trim removed 3 bases at V and 0 bases at J, leaving 7 bases unmatched. CDR1 DFQATT and CDR2 SNEGSKA come from the germline V gene (reference sequence). The DNA for the CDR3 is TGCAGTGCTAGGTCCGGGACTAGCGTCAACCAAGAGACCCAGTACTTC. The encoded protein is CSARSGTSVNQETQYF.

This clonotype was seen at least ten times. The chain has TRBV9 and TRBJ2-2; D is ambiguous. V was pared by 0 bases and J by 7 bases, with 1 base between. CDR1 and CDR2 (germline): SGDLS, YYNGEE. CDR3 size: 11 residues. The CDR3 sequence: CASSVDGELFF. The CDR3 DNA reads as TGTGCCAGCAGCGTAGACGGGGAGCTGTTTTTT.

J is TRBJ1-6 and V is TRBV13; D possibly corresponds to TRBD1 (5 bases). Trimming shortened V by 4 bases and J by 7 bases, and 8 bases separated the two germline ends. CDR1 is PRHDT, CDR2 FYEKMQ, per germline (reference sequence). The CDR3 has 13 amino acids. CDR3 region: CASSSGANSPLHF. The CDR3 DNA reads TGTGCCAGCAGCTCCGGGGCCAATTCACCCCTCCACTTT.

As concerns this clonotype: This may be a read error, as it is one base from a much larger clone. The chain links TRBV13 to TRBJ2-1; 10 nucleotides agree with TRBD2. J was trimmed by 5 bases and V by 4 bases; bases with no gene match: 14. The CDR3 covers 18 residues. Germline CDR1 is PRHDT and CDR2 is FYEKMQ (reference sequence). The CDR3 region has the DNA TGTGCCAGCAGCTCCACAAGCGGGGGGGCCATCAGGCACAATGAGCAGTTCTTC. This gives the protein CASSSTSGGAIRHNEQFF.

This clonotype has just a few counts. The chain joins TRBV6-5 to TRBJ2-4; possibly TRBD1 for D (6 bases). CDR3 length: 15 residues. Deletions cut 3 bases from V and 2 bases from J, with 11 bases between. CDR1 and CDR2 (germline): MNHEY, SVGAGI. CDR3 region: CASSYLQGPKNIQYF. CDR3 in DNA: TGTGCCAGCAGTTATCTACAGGGACCCAAAAACATTCAGTACTTC.

This clonotype was found many times. The chain uses TRBV10-3 and TRBJ2-1; no firm D call. The CDR3 has 11 amino acids. With 6 bases removed from V and 5 bases from J, the gap between germline ends came to 5 bases. Germline CDR1 ENHRY, CDR2 SYGVKD. CDR3 nucleotide sequence: TGTGCCATCAGAGGAGACAATGAGCAGTTCTTC. This encodes CAIRGDNEQFF.

In its sample, this clonotype was seen a few times. The chain has TRBV19 and TRBJ2-1; perhaps D is TRBD1 or TRBD2 (5 bases each). The V gene lost 4 bases and the J gene lost 2 bases, with 9 bases spanning the gap. Germline V gene lookup returns CDR1 LNHDA and CDR2 SQIVND (reference sequence). CDR3 length equals 14 residues. The CDR3 coding sequence is TGTGCCAGTAGTACAGGGACCACCTACAATGAGCAGTTCTTC. It translates to CASSTGTTYNEQFF.

The sample holds many counts of this clonotype. This chain links TRBV4-1 with TRBJ2-5; maybe TRBD2 (5 bases). The CDR3 covers 19 residues. With 2 bases removed from V and 1 base from J, the gap between germline ends came to 23 bases. Per germline, CDR1 MGHRA and CDR2 YSYEKL. In DNA, the CDR3 is TGCGCCAGCAGCCAAACGGGATGGCCGTCGAAAATACCCCAAGAGACCCAGTACTTC. Its protein product is CASSQTGWPSKIPQETQYF.

J is TRBJ2-3 and V is TRBV24-1; 7 bases are a match to TRBD2. V dropped 1 base and J dropped 4; count of bases not matched to a gene: 10. The germline gives CDR1 KGHDR, CDR2 SFDVKD. The CDR3 sequence is 17 residues long. CDR3 sequence (DNA): TGTGCCACCAGTGATTTCCCGAACCGCAGCGGGGCAGATACGCAGTATTTT. It yields the protein CATSDFPNRSGADTQYF.

This clonotype has a count of ten or more. The chain is built from TRBV7-9 and TRBJ2-2; D gene unclear. Trimming took 7 bases from V and 6 from J, leaving 21 bases between them. The CDR3 covers 16 residues. Germline V CDR1 and CDR2: SEHNR, FQNEAQ (reference sequence). The CDR3 DNA follows: TGTGCCAGCAATATCCGAGGCCACGAAGTCTCCGGGGAGCTGTTTTTT. As protein: CASNIRGHEVSGELFF.

In this sample, this clonotype turned up many times. This rearrangement joins TRBV20-1 to TRBJ2-3, with 12 bases identical to TRBD1. After removal of 5 bases from V and 5 bases from J, the junction contained 8 bases not matched to a gene. This CDR3 is 15 amino acids long. The germline gives CDR1 DFQATT, CDR2 SNEGSKA (reference sequence). CDR3 amino acids: CSAWAGTGGRDTQYF. The DNA for the CDR3 is TGCAGTGCTTGGGCCGGGACAGGGGGCCGAGATACGCAGTATTTT.

The rearrangement joins TRBV19 to TRBJ2-1; TRBD1 matches 9 bases. CDR3 length equals 15 residues. The V gene's germline CDR1 is LNHDA and CDR2 SQIVND (reference sequence). V lost 4 bases, J lost 5 bases, and 6 bases stayed unmatched. CDR3 sequence: CASSSRQGVDNEQFF. DNA of the CDR3: TGTGCCAGTAGTAGTAGACAGGGGGTAGACAATGAGCAGTTCTTC.

The chain has TRBV9 and TRBJ1-5; perhaps TRBD1 as D (5 bases). V lost 5 bases, J lost 7 bases, and 19 bases lay in between. CDR1 is SGDLS and CDR2 is YYNGEE in the germline V gene. The CDR3 runs to 15 residues. CDR3 protein: CASSGSGREWQPQHF. The CDR3 DNA is TGTGCCAGCAGTGGGTCGGGACGGGAGTGGCAGCCCCAGCATTTT.

In this sample, this clonotype turned up a few times. The genes are TRBV20-1 and TRBJ2-1, with unresolved D. The V gene's germline CDR1 is DFQATT and CDR2 SNEGSKA (reference sequence). Deletions cut 1 base from V and 5 bases from J, with 9 bases between. The CDR3 extends over 13 amino acids. CDR3 in DNA: TGCAGTGCTAGAGTGGGAATCGACAATGAGCAGTTCTTC. Amino acids: CSARVGIDNEQFF.

This clonotype occurred a few times. The chain has TRBV15 and TRBJ2-1, with 8 bases lining up with TRBD1. Germline V gene sequence: CDR1 LNHNV, CDR2 YYDKDF (reference sequence). V shed 4 bases and J 4 bases; nucleotides not matched to a gene: 9. There are 16 residues in the CDR3. The CDR3 region is CATSIRDRGEYNEQFF. For the CDR3, the DNA is TGTGCCACCAGCATTCGCGACAGGGGAGAATACAATGAGCAGTTCTTC.

V and J are TRBV6-1 and TRBJ2-1, with D perhaps being TRBD1 or TRBD2 (7 bases each). V lost 6 bases, J lost 8 bases, and 17 bases lay in between. Germline V gene data show CDR1 as MNHNS and CDR2 as SASEGT. The CDR3 has 14 amino acids. The DNA for the CDR3 is TGTGCCAGCAGACTACAGGGAGGGGGCGATGAGCAGTTCTTC. Its translation: CASRLQGGGDEQFF.

A word on this clonotype: Lacking the conserved final phenylalanine or tryptophan, this CDR3 likely reflects a read error. The limits of the CDR3 on the DNA are not certain, so only TCRdb's listed CDR3 is given. The rearrangement links TRBV11-2 to TRBJ2-5; no check of the table's D call, TRBD1, against the DNA was made. 13 amino acids form the CDR3, both terminal residues included. The V gene's germline CDR1 is SGHAT and CDR2 FQNNGV. CDR3 region: CASSPGHQETLVL.

In the case of this clonotype: It may be a read error: a sequence one base away is much more abundant. The V gene is TRBV12-3 or TRBV12-4, the J gene TRBJ2-5, with 7 bases matching TRBD1. The CDR3 extends over 14 amino acids. CDR3 bases: TGTGCCAGCAGCCACGGGACAGCACAAGGGGCCCAGCACTTC. Translated: CASSHGTAQGAQHF.

This clonotype was seen ten or more times. The rearrangement links TRBV4-3 to TRBJ2-1, with a tentative D call TRBD1 (6 bases). Per the germline V gene, CDR1 is LGHNA and CDR2 is YSLEER. The length of the CDR3 is 15 residues. V was trimmed by 4 bases and J by 0 bases, leaving 10 bases between them. The DNA of the CDR3 is TGCGCCAGCAGCCCAACAGGGAACTCCTACAATGAGCAGTTCTTC. This gives the protein CASSPTGNSYNEQFF.

J is TRBJ2-5 and V is TRBV6-1, with D possibly being TRBD2 (7 bases). CDR1 and CDR2 from the germline V gene are MNHNS and SASEGT. V was shortened by 6 bases and J by 5 bases, with 19 bases between the two germline ends. The CDR3 loop spans 15 amino acids. CDR3 residues: CASSPVRGGEETQYF. The CDR3 region has the DNA TGTGCCAGCAGCCCTGTTAGGGGGGGCGAGGAGACCCAGTACTTC.

Details on this clonotype: A junction boundary mismatches the germline segment, possibly from a read error. The genes are TRBV20-1 and TRBJ2-7; 9 bases fit TRBD1. CDR3 length: 17 amino acids. Germline V lookup: CDR1 DFQATT, CDR2 SNEGSKA (reference sequence). The CDR3 reads CSARDFAGQGPIYEQCF. The CDR3 DNA sequence: TGCAGTGCTAGAGATTTTGCGGGACAGGGCCCAATTTACGAGCAGTGCTTC.

The gene calls are TRBV29-1 and TRBJ1-5; 8 positions agree with TRBD1. After removal of 6 bases from V and 6 bases from J, the junction contained 7 bases not matched to a gene. CDR1 SQVTM and CDR2 ANQGSEA come from the germline V gene. The CDR3 loop spans 13 amino acids. CDR3 amino acids: CSVARGPGQPQHF. The CDR3 DNA sequence: TGCAGCGTAGCCAGGGGGCCGGGTCAGCCCCAGCATTTT.

The chain couples TRBV6-5 to TRBJ2-2; TRBD2 agrees at 8 bases. The CDR3 consists of 15 residues. CDR1 MNHEY and CDR2 SVGAGI come from the germline V gene. Trimming cost V 4 bases and J 5 bases; bases outside gene matches: 6. The CDR3 sequence: CASSFRGGETGELFF. The DNA of the CDR3 is TGTGCCAGCAGTTTCCGGGGGGGAGAAACCGGGGAGCTGTTTTTT.